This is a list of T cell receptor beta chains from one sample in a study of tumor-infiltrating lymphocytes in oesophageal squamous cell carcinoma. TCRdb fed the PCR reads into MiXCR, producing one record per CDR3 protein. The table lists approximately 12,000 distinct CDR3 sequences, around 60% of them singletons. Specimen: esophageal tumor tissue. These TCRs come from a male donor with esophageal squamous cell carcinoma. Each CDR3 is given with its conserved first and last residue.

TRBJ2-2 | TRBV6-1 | CATLGEGRGAGELFF
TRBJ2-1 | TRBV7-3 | CASSLFRGRNNEQFF
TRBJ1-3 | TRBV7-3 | CASSLNGGLGNTIYF
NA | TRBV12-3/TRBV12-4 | CASSFSGSYEQYF
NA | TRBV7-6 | CASSLGSGFGNEQYF
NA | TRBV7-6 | CASSTRDRPDNEQFF
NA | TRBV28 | CASSFTSGSRSEQYF
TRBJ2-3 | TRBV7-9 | CASSLRGVSTDTQYF
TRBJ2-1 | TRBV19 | CASRHSGSSYNEQFF
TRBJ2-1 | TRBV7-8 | CASSLGGGSPSYNEQFF
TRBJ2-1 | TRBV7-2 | CASSHVGSLAYEQFF
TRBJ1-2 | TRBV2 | CASTLWTGTNYGYTF
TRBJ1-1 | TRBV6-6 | CASSYSTGGHEAFF
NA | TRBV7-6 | CASSLGTGGVEQYF
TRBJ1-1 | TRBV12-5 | CASGLTRTDKNTGELYF
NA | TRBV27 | CASSLRPSGETQYF
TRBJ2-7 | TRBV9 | CASSVEVAGPYEQYF
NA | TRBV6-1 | CASRRSSGSFSEQFF
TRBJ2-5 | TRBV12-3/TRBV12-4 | CASSLLDETQYF
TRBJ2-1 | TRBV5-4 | CASSFLLAGGRGEQFF
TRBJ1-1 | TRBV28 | CASSLNDREVGEAFF
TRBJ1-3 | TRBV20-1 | CSARNVGQGGGNTIYF
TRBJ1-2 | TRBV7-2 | CASSLDGQGARGYTF
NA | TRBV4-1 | CASSQERASYYNEQFF
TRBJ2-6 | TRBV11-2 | CASSLQPPSSGANVLTF
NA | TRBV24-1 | CATSDNGFQETQYF
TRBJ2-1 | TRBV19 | CASGGRQGNEQFF
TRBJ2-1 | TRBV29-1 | CSVRQGGNEQFF
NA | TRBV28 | CASSLRTGTGVIYGYTF
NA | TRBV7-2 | CASSLAWRLAGQETQYF
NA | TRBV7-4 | CASSSSSYEQYF
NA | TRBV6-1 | CASSRQGPNYEQYF
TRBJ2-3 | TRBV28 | CASSPLAGGGDTQYF
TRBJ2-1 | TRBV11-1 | CASSLRQGGTVNEQFF
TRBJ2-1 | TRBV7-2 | CASSLQAGANEQFF
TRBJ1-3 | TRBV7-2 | CASSPLSGNTIYF
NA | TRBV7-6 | CASSLSGIETQYF
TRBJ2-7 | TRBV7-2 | CASSEGLTNNEQYF
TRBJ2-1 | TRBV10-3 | CAISVDRENEQFF
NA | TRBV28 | CASSLGLADQETQYF
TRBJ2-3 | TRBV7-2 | CASSQKGGDTQYF
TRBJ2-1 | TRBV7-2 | CASSLGGRGSYNEQFF
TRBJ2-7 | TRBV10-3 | CAISESGSSYEQYF
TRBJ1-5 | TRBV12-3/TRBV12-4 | CASSSQFTGLQPQHF
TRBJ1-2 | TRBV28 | CASSLYQLTGYTF
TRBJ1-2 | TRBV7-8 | CASSSYEYPGTATTKFYGYTF
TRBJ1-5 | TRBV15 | CATSRRTGAQPQHF
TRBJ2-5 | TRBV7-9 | CASSKTSGRAGETQYF
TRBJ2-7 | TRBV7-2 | CASSLDMGRGREQYF
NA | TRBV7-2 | CASSLDRPGNEQYF
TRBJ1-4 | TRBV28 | CASTRNPGEKLFF
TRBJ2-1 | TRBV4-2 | CASSQDRSIAYNEQFF
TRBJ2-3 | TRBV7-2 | CASSRLAQKGDTQYF
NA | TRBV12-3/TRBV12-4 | CASSLKRERQFF
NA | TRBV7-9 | CASSLAGRANEQFF
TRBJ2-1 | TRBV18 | CASSPLLWTGGDPDEQFF
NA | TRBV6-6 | CASSYTGLNTEAFF